A selection of T cell receptor beta chains follows, all from one sample in a study of cytomegalovirus exposure and HLA in healthy donors. TCRdb's table, derived via immunoSEQ multiplex PCR, lists solely in-frame clones and lacks some. This table has about 140,000 clones, approximately 80% appearing once. Sequencing was carried out using PBMCs. Receptors were obtained from a man younger than 45 in good health and CMV-seropositive. Each CDR3 is given with its conserved first and last residue. Each record gives: CDR3 DNA, CDR3 protein, V gene, J gene, D gene, clone size. A D gene is named only where the DNA matches it firmly. Expanded clones get a size class; other rows say once, few or many, or leave the size out.

CDR3nt: TGTGCCACCATATTGGGAGGGCAAGCTTTCTTT; CDR3aa: CATILGGQAFF; v_gene: TRBV6-5; j_gene: TRBJ1-1; d_gene: -; abundance: -
CDR3nt: TGTGCCAGCAGTTTAAAAGGGGCTGCAACTAATGAAAAACTGTTTTTT; CDR3aa: CASSLKGAATNEKLFF; v_gene: TRBV28; j_gene: TRBJ1-4; d_gene: -; abundance: few
CDR3nt: TGTGCCTGGAGTGATGGGGCAGACACCATATATTTT; CDR3aa: CAWSDGADTIYF; v_gene: TRBV30; j_gene: TRBJ1-3; d_gene: -; abundance: -
CDR3nt: TGTGCCAGCTCACCTCCGGGGACAGGGGAGACCGGGGAGCTGTTTTTT; CDR3aa: CASSPPGTGETGELFF; v_gene: TRBV18; j_gene: TRBJ2-2; d_gene: TRBD1; abundance: -
CDR3nt: TGTGCCAGCAGCCGAACTAGCGGGAGTGGGCAAGAGACCCAGTACTTC; CDR3aa: CASSRTSGSGQETQYF; v_gene: TRBV7-2; j_gene: TRBJ2-5; d_gene: TRBD2; abundance: once
CDR3nt: TGTGCCAGCAGCCAAGAAGGGGTTAGCGGGAGCTACAATGAGCAGTTCTTC; CDR3aa: CASSQEGVSGSYNEQFF; v_gene: TRBV4-2; j_gene: TRBJ2-1; d_gene: TRBD2; abundance: once
CDR3nt: TGTGCCAGTAGTATTGGAGGGGGAGGGGGATTCACAGATACGCAGTATTTT; CDR3aa: CASSIGGGGGFTDTQYF; v_gene: TRBV19; j_gene: TRBJ2-3; d_gene: -; abundance: -
CDR3nt: TGTGCTAGCAGCTCCAACAGGGAGACCCAGTACTTC; CDR3aa: CASSSNRETQYF; v_gene: TRBV7-7; j_gene: TRBJ2-5; d_gene: -; abundance: few
CDR3nt: TGTGCTAGTGGTTTGCAGGGGATGAACACTGAAGCTTTCTTT; CDR3aa: CASGLQGMNTEAFF; v_gene: TRBV12-5; j_gene: TRBJ1-1; d_gene: -; abundance: -
CDR3nt: TGTGCCAGCACTGCGACAGGGTTAGTACTGTTTTTT; CDR3aa: CASTATGLVLFF; v_gene: TRBV6-1; j_gene: TRBJ1-4; d_gene: TRBD1; abundance: few
CDR3nt: TGTTCCAGCAGCCTGAGTGATGGGGGGGGCTACACCTTC; CDR3aa: CSSSLSDGGGYTF; v_gene: TRBV7-9; j_gene: TRBJ1-2; d_gene: -; abundance: -
CDR3nt: TGCGCCAGCAGCTTGCAGGGGGATAGCAATCAGCCCCAGCATTTT; CDR3aa: CASSLQGDSNQPQHF; v_gene: TRBV5-1; j_gene: TRBJ1-5; d_gene: TRBD1; abundance: -
CDR3nt: TGTGCCAGCATGGCAGCTAGCGGGGGGTACAATGAGCAGTTCTTC; CDR3aa: CASMAASGGYNEQFF; v_gene: TRBV2; j_gene: TRBJ2-1; d_gene: TRBD2; abundance: -
CDR3nt: TGTGCCAGCAGTTCGAACGGACAGCTTATTGGAAACACCATATATTTT; CDR3aa: CASSSNGQLIGNTIYF; v_gene: TRBV28; j_gene: TRBJ1-3; d_gene: -; abundance: -
CDR3nt: TGTGCCAGTAGTAATAACCAAGAGACCCAGTACTTC; CDR3aa: CASSNNQETQYF; v_gene: TRBV19; j_gene: TRBJ2-5; d_gene: -; abundance: -
CDR3nt: TGTGCCAGCTCACCGACGACAGTAACTACCACAGATACGCAGTATTTT; CDR3aa: CASSPTTVTTTDTQYF; v_gene: TRBV18; j_gene: TRBJ2-3; d_gene: -; abundance: -
CDR3nt: TGTGCCAGTCACCGCGGTGGAAGTAGGACCCAGTACTTC; CDR3aa: CASHRGGSRTQYF; v_gene: TRBV6-6; j_gene: TRBJ2-5; d_gene: -; abundance: -
CDR3nt: TGTGCCAGCAGCTTCGCTGGACTGCCTCGCACAGATACGCAGTATTTT; CDR3aa: CASSFAGLPRTDTQYF; v_gene: TRBV7-9; j_gene: TRBJ2-3; d_gene: -; abundance: once
CDR3nt: TGCGCCAGCAGCTTGGGAGCGGGAGGGCCGCAGACCAGCTACGAGCAGTACTTC; CDR3aa: CASSLGAGGPQTSYEQYF; v_gene: TRBV5-1; j_gene: TRBJ2-7; d_gene: TRBD2; abundance: -
CDR3nt: TGTGCCAGCAGCTTGGGGGGGCCCTACGAGCAGTACTTC; CDR3aa: CASSLGGPYEQYF; v_gene: TRBV5-6; j_gene: TRBJ2-7; d_gene: -; abundance: -
CDR3nt: TGTGCCAGCAGCTTTGGACTGGATTACAATGAGCAGTTCTTC; CDR3aa: CASSFGLDYNEQFF; v_gene: TRBV5-6; j_gene: TRBJ2-1; d_gene: -; abundance: -
CDR3nt: TGTGCCAGCAGCCAGCAACTAGCGGGGCAGCAGTTCTTC; CDR3aa: CASSQQLAGQQFF; v_gene: TRBV4-2; j_gene: TRBJ2-1; d_gene: TRBD2; abundance: -
CDR3nt: TGTGCCAGCAGTGAAGGTTGGGGAGGGGCTAGCGAAAAACTGTTTTTT; CDR3aa: CASSEGWGGASEKLFF; v_gene: TRBV6-1; j_gene: TRBJ1-4; d_gene: -; abundance: once
CDR3nt: TGTGCCAGCAGCTTAGGACTAGCGGGAGGCGGGGAGACCCAGTACTTC; CDR3aa: CASSLGLAGGGETQYF; v_gene: TRBV11-2; j_gene: TRBJ2-5; d_gene: TRBD2; abundance: -
CDR3nt: TGTGCCAGCAGAGGGGACAGGGGGTTTGGCGAGCAGTACTTC; CDR3aa: CASRGDRGFGEQYF; v_gene: TRBV5-5; j_gene: TRBJ2-7; d_gene: TRBD1; abundance: once
CDR3nt: TGTGCCAGCAGCTTGGCCACCCCCTTAGGGGCTGGGACAGATACGCAGTATTTT; CDR3aa: CASSLATPLGAGTDTQYF; v_gene: TRBV5-5; j_gene: TRBJ2-3; d_gene: -; abundance: -
CDR3nt: TGCGCCAGCAGTGATCCCGACAGGGGACGAGAGACCCAGTACTTC; CDR3aa: CASSDPDRGRETQYF; v_gene: TRBV10-2; j_gene: TRBJ2-5; d_gene: TRBD1; abundance: -
CDR3nt: TGTGCCAGCATTAGCGGGGGGGCCGGAGGGGAGACCCAGTACTTC; CDR3aa: CASISGGAGGETQYF; v_gene: TRBV6-1; j_gene: TRBJ2-5; d_gene: TRBD2; abundance: -
CDR3nt: TGCGCCAGCAGCTTGGCACAGGGAAACACTGAAGCTTTCTTT; CDR3aa: CASSLAQGNTEAFF; v_gene: TRBV5-1; j_gene: TRBJ1-1; d_gene: -; abundance: -
CDR3nt: TGTGCCAGCAGTTCCCCCGGGGGGGTCACTGAAGCTTTCTTT; CDR3aa: CASSSPGGVTEAFF; v_gene: TRBV7-9; j_gene: TRBJ1-1; d_gene: -; abundance: once
CDR3nt: TGCAGCGTTGAAGATGTGGAGGAGACCCAGTACTTC; CDR3aa: CSVEDVEETQYF; v_gene: TRBV29-1; j_gene: TRBJ2-5; d_gene: -; abundance: -
CDR3nt: TGTGCCAGCTCACTCCGGACAGGGGTTGGAAACACCATATATTTT; CDR3aa: CASSLRTGVGNTIYF; v_gene: TRBV18; j_gene: TRBJ1-3; d_gene: TRBD1; abundance: -
CDR3nt: TGTGCCAGCAGCCCTGGGCCCGGGACTAGCGGGAGGGCAGGGGCGACCCAGTACTTC; CDR3aa: CASSPGPGTSGRAGATQYF; v_gene: TRBV5-6; j_gene: TRBJ2-5; d_gene: TRBD2; abundance: -
CDR3nt: TGTGCCAGCAATTTCGACAGACGCACAGATACGCAGTATTTT; CDR3aa: CASNFDRRTDTQYF; v_gene: TRBV2; j_gene: TRBJ2-3; d_gene: -; abundance: -